These 25 T cell receptor beta chains came from one sample sequenced in a study of identical twins. TCRdb analysed the 5' RACE reads with MiXCR anew, one entry per CDR3 protein. Among under 300,000 distinct CDR3 sequences, roughly 12% were seen once, and the ten largest hold 3.5% to 5%. These records were also assigned to another study, of yellow fever vaccine responses in identical twins.

The sequenced sample was memory (CD45RO+) T cells sorted from blood. These receptors were collected from a woman younger than 30 in good health.

This clonotype showed up just a few times. The chain employs TRBV20-1 and TRBJ1-6, with D hard to call. The CDR3 is 16 residues long. Per germline, CDR1 DFQATT and CDR2 SNEGSKA (reference sequence). The ends were cut back, 0 bases at V and 9 bases at J, with 18 bases in the middle. The CDR3 DNA follows: TGCAGTGCTAGAGATGGTTGGGCCCCACCGGGTTCACCCCTCCACTTT. This translates into CSARDGWAPPGSPLHF.

The CDR3 DNA reads TGTGCCACCAGCAGAGATCGGGGTAGCACAGATACGCAGTATTTT. This translates into CATSRDRGSTDTQYF. V gene TRBV15 combines with J gene TRBJ2-3, with D maybe TRBD2 (5 bases). With 0 bases removed from V and 0 bases from J, the gap between germline ends came to 7 bases. This CDR3 comprises 15 residues. Germline lookup yields CDR1 LNHNV and CDR2 YYDKDF (reference sequence).

This clonotype was detected only a few times. The chain combines TRBV2 with TRBJ2-3, with D possibly matching TRBD1 (5 bases). The CDR3 is 15 residues long. The ends were cut back, 7 bases at V and 0 bases at J, with 14 bases in the middle. Germline values: CDR1 SNHLY, CDR2 FYNNEI. CDR3 in amino acids: CASKRTGPSTDTQYF. The CDR3 coding sequence is TGTGCCAGCAAACGCACAGGTCCTAGCACAGATACGCAGTATTTT. Complete variable domain (other parts from reference TRBV2 and TRBJ2-3): EPEVTQTPSHQVTQMGQEVILRCVPISNHLYFYWYRQILGQKVEFLVSFYNNEISEKSEIFDDQFSVERPDGSNFTLKIRSTKLEDSAMYFCASKRTGPSTDTQYFGPGTRLTVL.

The V and J genes are TRBV9 and TRBJ2-5; 10 bases are shared with TRBD2. V shed 4 bases and J 5 bases; nucleotides not matched to a gene: 11. There are 16 residues in the CDR3. Germline loops: CDR1 SGDLS, CDR2 YYNGEE. Written as DNA, the CDR3 is TGTGCCAGCAGCCCGCGGGTAGCGGGGGGTGCGGAGACCCAGTACTTC. Protein sequence: CASSPRVAGGAETQYF.

This clonotype was seen only a few times. One end of the junction is discordant with germline, which a read error may explain. The chain employs TRBV5-1 and TRBJ2-2; 7 nucleotides line up with TRBD1. CDR3 length: 15 residues. CDR1 is SGHRS and CDR2 is YFSETQ in the germline V gene. In DNA form, the CDR3 reads TGCGCCAGCAGCTTGCTAGGGGGCGGAAACGGGGAGCTGCTTTTT. This translates into CASSLLGGGNGELLF.

This clonotype has a handful of counts. The V gene is TRBV14, the J gene TRBJ1-6; tentative D call: TRBD1 (6 bases). The CDR3 runs to 16 residues. Trimming removed 3 bases from V and 8 bases from J, with 17 bases in between. Germline-derived CDR1 and CDR2 are SGHDN and FVKESK. CDR3 sequence reads: CASSQDSTRGHSPLHF. For the CDR3, the DNA is TGTGCCAGCAGCCAGGACAGTACTAGAGGCCATTCACCCCTCCACTTT.

At least ten counts were recorded for this clonotype. V is TRBV6-5 and J is TRBJ1-6; 7 bases are shared with TRBD1. The CDR3 totals 12 residues. J lost 14 bases, V lost 4 bases, and 5 bases had no gene match. Germline values: CDR1 MNHEY, CDR2 SVGAGI. CDR3 sequence reads: CASSSNTGALHF. CDR3 bases: TGTGCCAGCAGTTCTAATACAGGGGCCCTCCACTTT.

This clonotype was seen many times. This rearrangement joins TRBV29-1 to TRBJ1-1; D is unresolved. V lost 5 bases and J lost 7, with 8 bases in between. Germline-derived CDR1 and CDR2 are SQVTM and ANQGSEA. This CDR3 contains 10 residues. The CDR3 protein is CSVQTVEAFF. The CDR3, as DNA: TGCAGCGTTCAAACAGTTGAAGCTTTCTTT.

This CDR3 reads CASATTALTYEQYF. The DNA of the CDR3 is TGTGCCAGCGCAACAACAGCTTTGACCTACGAGCAGTACTTC. The V call is TRBV7-2, the J call TRBJ2-7; D not certain. The CDR3 is 14 residues long. V lost 8 bases and J 2 bases, leaving 16 bases between the germline ends. Germline assignment: CDR1 SGHTA and CDR2 FQGNSA.

This clonotype occurred many times. This chain uses TRBV5-1 with TRBJ2-2; 15 positions match TRBD2. V trimming: 4 bases; J trimming: 7 bases; junction bases outside the gene matches: 8. Germline CDR1 is SGHRS and CDR2 is YFSETQ. This CDR3 region has 17 residues. The CDR3 bases are TGCGCCAGCAGCCAAGGACTAGCGGGAGGGCCGAACGGGGAGCTGTTTTTT. Translating gives CASSQGLAGGPNGELFF.

This clonotype was counted only a few times. The chain uses TRBV15 and TRBJ2-7; D possibly corresponds to TRBD1 (6 bases). V lost 4 bases, J lost 2 bases, and 12 bases lay in between. CDR1 is LNHNV and CDR2 is YYDKDF in the germline V gene (reference sequence). The CDR3 length is 14 residues. The DNA for the CDR3 is TGTGCCACCAGCATGTACAGGGCTGCCTACGAGCAGTACTTC. Its protein is CATSMYRAAYEQYF.

This clonotype has more than one count but fewer than ten. The rearrangement uses TRBV20-1 and TRBJ2-3, with 8 bases lining up with TRBD2. J lost 2 bases, V lost 3 bases, and 7 bases had no gene match. The germline gives CDR1 DFQATT, CDR2 SNEGSKA (reference sequence). This CDR3 has 15 amino acids. The CDR3 spells CSASYTSGLTDTQYF. The CDR3 bases are TGCAGTGCTAGTTACACTAGCGGACTCACAGATACGCAGTATTTT.

This clonotype was detected ten times or more. The CDR3 sequence: CATSEGQAHQPQHF. The CDR3 DNA reads TGTGCCACCAGTGAAGGACAGGCCCATCAGCCCCAGCATTTT. The chain has TRBV24-1 and TRBJ1-5; 7 bases are shared with TRBD1. This CDR3 comprises 14 residues. CDR1 and CDR2 from the germline V gene are KGHDR and SFDVKD. V lost 4 bases, J lost 5 bases, and 4 bases stayed unmatched.

This clonotype has only a few counts. The rearrangement uses TRBV6-2 or TRBV6-3 and TRBJ2-1, with 10 bases matching TRBD2. Per the germline V gene, CDR1 is MNHEY and CDR2 is SVGEGT. The CDR3 covers 15 residues. Trimming at V came to 4 bases and at J to 3 bases, leaving 3 bases not matched to a gene. The DNA of the CDR3 is TGTGCCAGCAGTTCCCTAGCGGGGGTCTACAATGAGCAGTTCTTC. Translating it yields CASSSLAGVYNEQFF.

V is TRBV3-1 and J is TRBJ2-7; 13 bases line up with TRBD2. Looked up from germline, CDR1 is LGHDT and CDR2 is YNNKEL (reference sequence). The CDR3 extends over 16 amino acids. V was pared by 4 bases and J by 3 bases, with 6 bases of the junction left unmatched. CDR3 nucleotides: TGTGCCAGCAGCCCCCAGGGACTAGCGGGAAACTACGAGCAGTACTTC. It is translated as CASSPQGLAGNYEQYF.

The chain recombines TRBV11-3 with TRBJ2-3; D may correspond to TRBD1 or TRBD2 (5 bases each). Trimming cost V 1 base and J 3 bases, with 8 bases left between them. CDR1 SGHNT and CDR2 YENEEA come from the germline V gene. The CDR3 has 14 amino acids. The CDR3 DNA reads as TGTGCCAGCAGCTTAGGGGACCCAACAGATACGCAGTATTTT. Translated: CASSLGDPTDTQYF.

The chain employs TRBV12-3 or TRBV12-4 and TRBJ2-3; 14 bases agree with TRBD2. The length of the CDR3 is 18 residues. The junction had 16 bases not matched to a gene; V was cut back by 10 bases and J by 4 bases. CDR3 DNA: TGTGCCATCTGCCCCCGACTAGCGGGGGGGCTTAGTGCAGATACGCAGTATTTT. It translates to CAICPRLAGGLSADTQYF.

This clonotype was picked up many times. The J gene is TRBJ2-1, the V gene TRBV18; 7 bases fit TRBD2. The CDR3 runs 14 residues. CDR1 KGHSH and CDR2 LQKENI come from the germline V gene. The V segment lost 5 bases and the J segment 4 bases; nucleotides outside the gene matches: 5. CDR3 DNA: TGTGCCAGCTCAACTAGCGTACAATACAATGAGCAGTTCTTC. It specifies CASSTSVQYNEQFF.

This clonotype was seen only a few times. The DNA for the CDR3 is TGTGCCAGTAAGAAGGGGGCGGAAGGCACCGGGGAGCTGTTTTTT. It encodes CASKKGAEGTGELFF. This rearrangement joins TRBV19 to TRBJ2-2, with 7 bases that match TRBD1. Trimming removed 7 bases from V and 4 bases from J; junction bases left unmatched: 9. The CDR3 contains 15 residues. Germline-derived CDR1 and CDR2 are LNHDA and SQIVND (reference sequence).

The rearrangement joins TRBV10-2 to TRBJ2-3; the D is unclear. Germline loops: CDR1 WSHSY, CDR2 SAAADI. The CDR3 is 14 residues long. The V gene lost 6 bases and the J gene lost 2 bases, with 12 bases spanning the gap. CDR3 DNA sequence: TGCGCCAGCAGGCATTCGGGCTTCACAGATACGCAGTATTTT. Protein sequence: CASRHSGFTDTQYF.

In this sample, this clonotype turned up many times. The rearrangement joins TRBV5-1 to TRBJ2-1; possibly TRBD2 for D (6 bases). V was cut by 4 bases and J by 5 bases, with 16 bases left in between. Germline V gives CDR1 SGHRS, CDR2 YFSETQ. The CDR3 runs to 15 residues. The CDR3 DNA is TGCGCCAGCAGCGCCCGACTAGTTAGCAACAATGAGCAGTTCTTC. Amino acid sequence: CASSARLVSNNEQFF.

This clonotype has a handful of counts. The rearrangement links TRBV5-1 to TRBJ2-3, with TRBD1 matching 7 bases. V was pared by 0 bases and J by 4 bases, with 14 bases of the junction left unmatched. In germline, CDR1 is SGHRS, CDR2 YFSETQ. This CDR3 has 18 amino acids. Here the CDR3 reads CASSLGDTRQGRADTQYF. CDR3 bases: TGCGCCAGCAGCTTGGGGGACACCCGACAGGGCCGGGCAGATACGCAGTATTTT.

The chain links TRBV3-1 to TRBJ2-4, with D tentatively TRBD1 (6 bases). Germline lookup yields CDR1 LGHDT and CDR2 YNNKEL (reference sequence). This CDR3 spans 14 amino acids. With 4 bases removed from V and 8 bases from J, the gap between germline ends came to 15 bases. CDR3 in DNA: TGTGCCAGCAGCCTCCGAGGGCAGGGGTACATTCAGTACTTC. This codes for CASSLRGQGYIQYF. The variable domain in full, completed from reference TRBV3-1 and TRBJ2-4, reads DTAVSQTPKYLVTQMGNDKSIKCEQNLGHDTMYWYKQDSKKFLKIMFSYNNKELIINETVPNRFSPKSPDKAHLNLHINSLELGDSAVYFCASSLRGQGYIQYFGAGTRLSVL.

This clonotype has at least ten counts. The chain is built from TRBV28 and TRBJ2-7; a possible D gene is TRBD2 (5 bases). The CDR3 totals 11 residues. The germline V gene has CDR1 MDHEN and CDR2 SYDVKM. V lost 7 bases and J lost 4, with 8 bases in between. The CDR3 DNA reads as TGTGCCAGCAATTCGGGGTACGAGCAGTACTTC. The encoded protein is CASNSGYEQYF.

The chain couples TRBV6-6 to TRBJ2-7; TRBD1 aligns across 7 bases. J was trimmed by 4 bases and V by 2 bases; bases with no gene match: 2. The CDR3 is 13 amino acids. Germline CDR1 reads MNHNY; CDR2 reads SVGAGI (reference sequence). CDR3 residues: CASSYPDRYEQYF. The DNA for the CDR3 is TGTGCCAGCAGTTACCCGGACAGGTACGAGCAGTACTTC.